The clone carrying this T cell receptor beta chain came up many times. What it recognizes is unknown. Each single cDNA molecule received a unique molecular identifier. TCRdb passed the 5' RACE reads through MiXCR, listing each CDR3 protein once. Of about 60,000 distinct CDR3 sequences listed, around 6% are singletons. The sample belongs to a study of early T cells in non-severe SARS-CoV-2 infection. The overall study: The sequenced material was bulk RNA from unsorted whole blood, and its chains were unpaired.

General observations from the study: Matches to VDJdb favored anti-spike CD8 responses and missed private and CD4 specificities.

CDR1 is LGHNT and CDR2 is FRNRAP in the germline V gene. This CDR3 spans 12 amino acids. Trimming took off 6 bases at V and 1 base at J, with 6 bases between the two ends. The material sequenced was whole blood. The chain carries TRBV12-5 and TRBJ2-5; no clear D. The source is an adult who was a healthcare worker with PCR-confirmed SARS-CoV-2 infection or an uninfected control (not recorded which). The CDR3 reads CASGPFQETQYF. In nucleotides, the CDR3 is TGTGCTAGTGGCCCCTTCCAAGAGACCCAGTACTTC. Full variable domain (missing parts from reference TRBV12-5 and TRBJ2-5): DARVTQTPRHKVTEMGQEVTMRCQPILGHNTVFWYRQTMMQGLELLAYFRNRAPLDDSGMPKDRFSAEMPDATLATLKIQPSEPRDSAVYFCASGPFQETQYFGPGTRLLVL.